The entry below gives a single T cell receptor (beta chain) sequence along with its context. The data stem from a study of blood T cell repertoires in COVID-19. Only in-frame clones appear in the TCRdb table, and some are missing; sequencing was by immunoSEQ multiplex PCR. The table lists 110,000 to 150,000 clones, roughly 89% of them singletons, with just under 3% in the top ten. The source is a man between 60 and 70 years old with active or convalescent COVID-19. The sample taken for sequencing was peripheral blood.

DNA for the CDR3: TGTGCCAGCTCACCAACGCGGACAGACTACGAGCAGTACTTC. Its translation: CASSPTRTDYEQYF. The chain employs TRBV18 and TRBJ2-7, with a possible D match to TRBD1 (6 bases). Germline CDR1 is KGHSH and CDR2 is LQKENI. The V gene lost 2 bases and the J gene lost 3 bases, with 11 bases spanning the gap. The CDR3 sequence is 14 residues long.